The 9 T cell receptor beta chains reported below all come from one sample, sequenced in a study of T cells in Graves' hyperthyroidism and ophthalmopathy. Amplification yielded TCR beta CDR3 regions, with RNA transcripts as the source. First-round RT-PCR with HTBI primers amplified the TCR CDR3 region. Via MiXCR, TCRdb re-called the multiplex PCR reads, giving one row per CDR3 protein. The sample gives 600,000 to 800,000 distinct CDR3 sequences, 30% to 40% of which show up once; 30% to 40% is in the top ten. Sequencing used blood. The receptors originated from a woman aged 40-49 years with Graves' hyperthyroidism.

The table lists this clonotype with many counts. The genes are TRBV20-1 and TRBJ2-5; 8 bases fit TRBD2. The CDR3 spans 14 residues. Trimming cost V 3 bases and J 0 bases; bases outside gene matches: 3. CDR1 and CDR2 from the germline V gene are DFQATT and SNEGSKA (reference sequence). The chain's CDR3 is CSARLAGNQETQYF. The CDR3 bases are TGCAGTGCTAGGTTAGCGGGGAACCAAGAGACCCAGTACTTC.

As regards this clonotype: A read error may be the cause here, since a much bigger clone is one base away. The V gene is TRBV6-1, the J gene TRBJ1-2; TRBD1 aligns across 7 bases. CDR3 length equals 14 residues. Per the germline V gene, CDR1 is MNHNS and CDR2 is SASEGT. The CDR3 DNA reads TGTGCCAGCATTGAGACAGGGACTAACTATGGCTACGCCTTC. It encodes CASIETGTNYGYAF.

This clonotype was counted a single time. The chain is built from TRBV10-3 and TRBJ1-5; D is possibly TRBD1 (5 bases). Germline CDR1 ENHRY, CDR2 SYGVKD. The CDR3 extends over 14 amino acids. V was shortened by 6 bases and J by 2 bases, with 11 bases between the two germline ends. The CDR3 DNA reads as TGTGCCATCAGGTGGACACGCGGCAATCAGCCCCAGCATTTT. Protein: CAIRWTRGNQPQHF.

A remark on this clonotype: At one boundary the junction diverges from the germline segment, which might be a read error. CDR3 nucleotides: TGCGCCAGCAAGACTAGCGGCACAGATACGCAGTATTTT. It encodes CASKTSGTDTQYF. The V and J genes are TRBV5-4 and TRBJ2-3, with 8 positions matching TRBD2. The length of the CDR3 is 13 residues. CDR1 and CDR2 (germline): SGHNT, YYREEE (reference sequence). Complete variable domain (other parts from reference TRBV5-4 and TRBJ2-3): ETGVTQSPTHLIKTRGQQVTLRCSSQSGHNTVSWYQQALGQGPQFIFQYYREEENGRGNFPPRFSGLQFPNYSSELNVNALELDDSALYLCASKTSGTDTQYFGPGTRLTVL.

This chain connects TRBV7-9 to TRBJ1-2, with 8 bases lining up with TRBD1. CDR3 size: 15 residues. V was pared by 4 bases and J by 5 bases, with 9 bases of the junction left unmatched. The germline CDR1 and CDR2 sequences are SEHNR and FQNEAQ (reference sequence). The CDR3 DNA reads TGTGCCAGCAGCTCACCGACAAACAGGGGGTATGGCTACACCTTC. Translated, it gives CASSSPTNRGYGYTF.

This clonotype was detected ten times or more. The chain recombines TRBV4-1 with TRBJ1-2; D gene unclear. This CDR3 spans 13 amino acids. Trimming shortened V by 0 bases and J by 11 bases, and 13 bases separated the two germline ends. Germline loops: CDR1 MGHRA, CDR2 YSYEKL. CDR3 bases: TGCGCCAGCAGCCAAGACGTGGCCGACACTTACACCTTC. It yields the protein CASSQDVADTYTF.

In this sample, this clonotype turned up many times. The chain employs TRBV12-3 or TRBV12-4 and TRBJ1-5, with D hard to call. The V gene lost 6 bases and the J gene lost 5 bases, with 17 bases spanning the gap. The CDR3 is 15 amino acids. The CDR3 loop reads CASRDQSGWDQPQHF. The CDR3 nucleotides read TGTGCCAGCAGAGACCAGAGTGGGTGGGATCAGCCCCAGCATTTT.

The rearrangement joins TRBV27 to TRBJ1-1; 9 nucleotides line up with TRBD1. The CDR3 has 16 amino acids. Germline CDR1 MNHEY, CDR2 SMNVEV (reference sequence). The V and J ends lost 5 bases and 4 bases, in that order; junction bases with no gene match: 11. CDR3 nucleotides: TGTGCCAGCAGTCCTAATACAGGGGGCTACGGCACTGAAGCTTTCTTT. Protein: CASSPNTGGYGTEAFF.

This clonotype was counted only a few times. V usage is TRBV20-1 and J usage is TRBJ1-6, with D tentatively TRBD1 (6 bases). The CDR3 is 14 residues long. Germline assignment: CDR1 DFQATT and CDR2 SNEGSKA (reference sequence). V lost 5 bases, J lost 7 bases, and 15 bases lay in between. CDR3: CSAEDSPGNSPLHF. As DNA, the CDR3 is TGCAGTGCTGAGGACAGCCCGGGGAATTCACCCCTCCACTTT.